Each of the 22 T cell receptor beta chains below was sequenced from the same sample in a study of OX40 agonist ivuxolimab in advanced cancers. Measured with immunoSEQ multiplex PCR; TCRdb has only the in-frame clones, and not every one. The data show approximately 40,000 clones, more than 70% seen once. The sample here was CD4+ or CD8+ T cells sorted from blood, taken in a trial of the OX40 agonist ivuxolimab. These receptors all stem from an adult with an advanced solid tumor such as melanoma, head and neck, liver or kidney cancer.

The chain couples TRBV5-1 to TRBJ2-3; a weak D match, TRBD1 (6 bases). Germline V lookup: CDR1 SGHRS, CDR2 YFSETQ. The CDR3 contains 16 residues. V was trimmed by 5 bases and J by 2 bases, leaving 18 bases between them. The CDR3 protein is CASRRTGRTFTDTQYF. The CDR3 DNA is TGCGCCAGCAGACGAACAGGGCGGACTTTCACAGATACGCAGTATTTT.

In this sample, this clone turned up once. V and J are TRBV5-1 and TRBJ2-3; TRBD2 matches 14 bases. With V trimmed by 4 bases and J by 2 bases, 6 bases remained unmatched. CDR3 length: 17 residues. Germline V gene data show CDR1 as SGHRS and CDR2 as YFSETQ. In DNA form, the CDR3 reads TGCGCCAGCAGCGGTGGGACTAGCGGGAGTTACACAGATACGCAGTATTTT. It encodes CASSGGTSGSYTDTQYF.

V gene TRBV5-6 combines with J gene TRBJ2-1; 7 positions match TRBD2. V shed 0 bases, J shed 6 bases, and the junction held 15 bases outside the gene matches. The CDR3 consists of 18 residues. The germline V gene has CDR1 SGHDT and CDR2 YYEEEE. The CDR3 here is CASSLDRFWAGATNEQFF. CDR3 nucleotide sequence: TGTGCCAGCAGCTTGGATAGGTTTTGGGCGGGAGCCACCAATGAGCAGTTCTTC.

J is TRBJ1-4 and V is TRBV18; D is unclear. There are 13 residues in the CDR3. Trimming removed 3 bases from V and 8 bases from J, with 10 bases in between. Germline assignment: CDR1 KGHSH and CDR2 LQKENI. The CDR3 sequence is CASSPGLEEKLFF. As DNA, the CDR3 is TGTGCCAGCTCACCCGGGTTGGAGGAAAAACTGTTTTTT.

The CDR3 DNA reads as TGTGCCCTGGGGTCGGGACAGGGGCCCTACGAGCAGTACTTC. It yields the protein CALGSGQGPYEQYF. The chain links TRBV6-5 to TRBJ2-7; 10 bases align to TRBD1. The length of the CDR3 is 14 residues. The V gene's germline CDR1 is MNHEY and CDR2 SVGAGI. J was trimmed by 2 bases and V by 11 bases; bases with no gene match: 9.

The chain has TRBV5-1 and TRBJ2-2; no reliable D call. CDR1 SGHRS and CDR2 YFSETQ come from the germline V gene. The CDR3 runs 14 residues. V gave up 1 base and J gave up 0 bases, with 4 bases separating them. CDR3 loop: CASSLSANTGELFF. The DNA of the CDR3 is TGCGCCAGCAGCTTGTCAGCGAACACCGGGGAGCTGTTTTTT.

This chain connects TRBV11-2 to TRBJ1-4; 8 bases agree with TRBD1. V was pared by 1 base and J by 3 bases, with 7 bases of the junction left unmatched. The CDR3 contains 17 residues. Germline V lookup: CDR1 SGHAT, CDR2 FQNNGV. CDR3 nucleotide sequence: TGTGCCAGCAGCTTAGCAGCAGGGGGCTCGTCTAATGAAAAACTGTTTTTT. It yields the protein CASSLAAGGSSNEKLFF.

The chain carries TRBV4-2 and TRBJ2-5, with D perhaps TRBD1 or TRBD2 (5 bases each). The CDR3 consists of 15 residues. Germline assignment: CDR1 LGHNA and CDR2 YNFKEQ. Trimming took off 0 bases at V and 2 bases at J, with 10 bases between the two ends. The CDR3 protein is CASSQDGGLQETQYF. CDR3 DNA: TGTGCCAGCAGCCAAGATGGGGGTTTACAAGAGACCCAGTACTTC.

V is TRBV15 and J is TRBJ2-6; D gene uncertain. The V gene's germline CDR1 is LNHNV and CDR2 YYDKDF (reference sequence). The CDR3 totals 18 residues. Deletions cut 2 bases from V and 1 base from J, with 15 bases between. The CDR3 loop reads CATSRKPLSASGANVLTF. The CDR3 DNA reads TGTGCCACCAGCAGAAAACCCCTTTCCGCGTCTGGGGCCAACGTCCTGACTTTC.

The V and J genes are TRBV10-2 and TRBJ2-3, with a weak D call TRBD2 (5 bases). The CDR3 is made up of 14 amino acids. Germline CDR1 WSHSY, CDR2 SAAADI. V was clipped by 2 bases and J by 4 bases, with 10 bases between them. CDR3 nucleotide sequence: TGCGCCAGCAGTGAGGTTCTAGCCGCAGATACGCAGTATTTT. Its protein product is CASSEVLAADTQYF.

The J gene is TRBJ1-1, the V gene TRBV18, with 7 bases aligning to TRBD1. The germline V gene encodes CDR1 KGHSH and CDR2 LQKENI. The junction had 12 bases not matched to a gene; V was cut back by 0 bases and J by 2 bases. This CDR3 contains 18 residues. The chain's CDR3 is CASSPPNIGTDPNTEAFF. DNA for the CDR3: TGTGCCAGCTCACCACCGAATATCGGGACAGATCCTAACACTGAAGCTTTCTTT.

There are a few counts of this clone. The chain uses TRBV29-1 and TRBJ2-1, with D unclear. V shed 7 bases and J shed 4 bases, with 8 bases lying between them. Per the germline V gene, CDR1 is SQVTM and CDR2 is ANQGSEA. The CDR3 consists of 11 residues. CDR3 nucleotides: TGCAGCGCCTCAATTTACAATGAGCAGTTCTTC. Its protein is CSASIYNEQFF.

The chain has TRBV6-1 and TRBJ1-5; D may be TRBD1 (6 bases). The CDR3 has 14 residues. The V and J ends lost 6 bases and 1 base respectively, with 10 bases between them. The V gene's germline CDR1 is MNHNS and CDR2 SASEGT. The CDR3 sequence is CASSKQGSNQPQHF. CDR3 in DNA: TGTGCCAGCAGCAAACAGGGAAGCAATCAGCCCCAGCATTTT.

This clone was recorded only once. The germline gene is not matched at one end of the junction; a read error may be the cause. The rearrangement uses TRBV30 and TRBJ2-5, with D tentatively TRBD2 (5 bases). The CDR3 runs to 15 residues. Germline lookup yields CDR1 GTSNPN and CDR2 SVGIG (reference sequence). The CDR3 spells CAWRAMGATQGTQYF. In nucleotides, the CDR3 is TGTGCCTGGAGAGCTATGGGAGCAACCCAAGGGACCCAGTACTTC.

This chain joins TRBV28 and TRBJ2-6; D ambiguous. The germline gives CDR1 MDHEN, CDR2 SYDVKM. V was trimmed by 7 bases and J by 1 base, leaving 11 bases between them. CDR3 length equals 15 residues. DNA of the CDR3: TGTGCCAGCATCCCGAATCATTCTGGGGCCAACGTCCTGACTTTC. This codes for CASIPNHSGANVLTF. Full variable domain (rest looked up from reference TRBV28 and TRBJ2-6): DVKVTQSSRYLVKRTGEKVFLECVQDMDHENMFWYRQDPGLGLRLIYFSYDVKMKEKGDIPEGYSVSREKKERFSLILESASTNQTSMYLCASIPNHSGANVLTFGAGSRLTVL.

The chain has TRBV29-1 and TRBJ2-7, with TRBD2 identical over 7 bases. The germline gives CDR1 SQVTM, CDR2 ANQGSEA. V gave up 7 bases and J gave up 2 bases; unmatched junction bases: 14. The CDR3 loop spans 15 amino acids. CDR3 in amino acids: CSARESGGSPYEQYF. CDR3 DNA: TGCAGCGCCCGGGAGTCGGGCGGGAGCCCCTACGAGCAGTACTTC.

In DNA form, the CDR3 reads TGTGCCAGCAGCTTAGTTGCGAATCCCTACAATGAGCAGTTCTTC. It encodes CASSLVANPYNEQFF. The gene calls are TRBV7-2 and TRBJ2-1; D is unclear. V was trimmed by 1 base and J by 2 bases, leaving 9 bases between them. The CDR3 consists of 15 residues. The germline V gene has CDR1 SGHTA and CDR2 FQGNSA.

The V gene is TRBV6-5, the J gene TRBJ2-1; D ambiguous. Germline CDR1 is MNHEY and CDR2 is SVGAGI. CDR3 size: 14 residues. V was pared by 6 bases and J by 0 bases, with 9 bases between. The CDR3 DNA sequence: TGTGCCAGCAGCCGTATTAGCTCCTACAATGAGCAGTTCTTC. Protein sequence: CASSRISSYNEQFF.

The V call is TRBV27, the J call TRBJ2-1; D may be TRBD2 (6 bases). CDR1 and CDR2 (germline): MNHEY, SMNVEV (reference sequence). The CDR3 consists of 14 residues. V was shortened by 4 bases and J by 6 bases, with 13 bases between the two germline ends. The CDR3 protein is CASSYSRRVNEQFF. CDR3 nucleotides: TGTGCCAGCAGTTACTCGAGGAGGGTCAATGAGCAGTTCTTC.

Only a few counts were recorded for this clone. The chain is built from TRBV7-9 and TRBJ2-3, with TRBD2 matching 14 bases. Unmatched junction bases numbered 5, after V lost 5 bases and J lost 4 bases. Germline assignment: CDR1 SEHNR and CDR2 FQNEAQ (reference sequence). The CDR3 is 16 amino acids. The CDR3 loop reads CASSAGLAGGPDTQYF. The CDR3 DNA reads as TGTGCCAGCAGCGCCGGACTAGCGGGAGGACCAGATACGCAGTATTTT.

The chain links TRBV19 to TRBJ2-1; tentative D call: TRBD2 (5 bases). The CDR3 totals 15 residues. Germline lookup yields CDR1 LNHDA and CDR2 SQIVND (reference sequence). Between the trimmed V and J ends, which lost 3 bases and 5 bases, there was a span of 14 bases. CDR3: CASSMRTGTNNEQFF. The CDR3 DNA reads TGTGCCAGTAGTATGAGGACGGGAACCAACAATGAGCAGTTCTTC.

CDR3: CAWRGRPGLAKETQYF. DNA for the CDR3: TGTGCCTGGAGGGGCCGGCCGGGACTAGCGAAGGAGACCCAGTACTTC. This chain uses TRBV30 with TRBJ2-5, with 10 bases matching TRBD2. The CDR3 contains 16 residues. CDR1 is GTSNPN and CDR2 is SVGIG in the germline V gene (reference sequence). V was pared by 3 bases and J by 5 bases, with 12 bases of the junction left unmatched.